The T cell receptor (beta chain) under discussion was sequenced for a study of control samples from healthy donors and cancer patients. Germline V lookup: CDR1 SGHRS, CDR2 YFSETQ. Trimming cost V 1 base and J 8 bases, with 15 bases left between them. This CDR3 comprises 14 residues. The table came from immunoSEQ multiplex PCR; TCRdb's copy has only in-frame clones and leaves some out. The data show tens of thousands of clones, 70% to 90% seen once. The sequence was obtained from a woman aged 55 to 70 with lung cancer. The specimen was PBMCs. V gene TRBV5-1 combines with J gene TRBJ1-1, with TRBD1 as a possible D gene (6 bases). This chain's CDR3 is CASSLNPQGTEAFF. As DNA, the CDR3 is TGCGCCAGCAGCTTGAACCCACAGGGAACCGAAGCTTTCTTT.